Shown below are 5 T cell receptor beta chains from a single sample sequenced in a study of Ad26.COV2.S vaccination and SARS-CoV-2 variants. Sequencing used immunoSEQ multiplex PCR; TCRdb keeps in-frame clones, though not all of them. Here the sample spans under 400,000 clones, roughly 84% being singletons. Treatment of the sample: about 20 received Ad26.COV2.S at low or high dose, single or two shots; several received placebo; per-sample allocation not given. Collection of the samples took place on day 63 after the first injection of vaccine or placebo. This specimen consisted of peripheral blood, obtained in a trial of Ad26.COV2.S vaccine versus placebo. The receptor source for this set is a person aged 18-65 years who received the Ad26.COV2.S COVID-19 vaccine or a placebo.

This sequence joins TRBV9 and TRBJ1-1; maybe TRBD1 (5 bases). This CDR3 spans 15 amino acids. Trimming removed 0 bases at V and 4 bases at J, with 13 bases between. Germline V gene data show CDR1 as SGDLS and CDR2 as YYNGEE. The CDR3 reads CASSVGADRGTEAFF. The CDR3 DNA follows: TGTGCCAGCAGCGTAGGGGCAGATAGGGGCACTGAAGCTTTCTTT. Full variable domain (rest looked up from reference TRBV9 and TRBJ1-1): DSGVTQTPKHLITATGQRVTLRCSPRSGDLSVYWYQQSLDQGLQFLIQYYNGEERAKGNILERFSAQQFPDLHSELNLSSLELGDSALYFCASSVGADRGTEAFFGQGTRLTVV.

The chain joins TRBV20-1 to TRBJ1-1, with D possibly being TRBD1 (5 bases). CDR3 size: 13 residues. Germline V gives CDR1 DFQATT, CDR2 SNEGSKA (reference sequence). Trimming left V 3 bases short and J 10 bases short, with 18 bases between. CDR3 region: CSASVSGRMGAFF. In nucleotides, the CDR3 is TGCAGTGCTAGTGTGTCAGGGAGAATGGGAGCTTTCTTT.

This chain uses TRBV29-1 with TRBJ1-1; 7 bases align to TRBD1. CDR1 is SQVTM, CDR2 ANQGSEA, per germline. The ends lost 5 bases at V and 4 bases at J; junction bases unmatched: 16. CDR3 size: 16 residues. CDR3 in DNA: TGCAGCGTTACTATTTCGACAGGGACTCATTCCACTGAAGCTTTCTTT. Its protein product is CSVTISTGTHSTEAFF.

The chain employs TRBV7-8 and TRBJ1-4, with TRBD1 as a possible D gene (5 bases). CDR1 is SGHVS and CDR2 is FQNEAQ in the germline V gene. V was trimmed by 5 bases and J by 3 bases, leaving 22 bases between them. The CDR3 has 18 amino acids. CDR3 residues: CASSPGRSGVRANEKLFF. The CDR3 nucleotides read TGTGCCAGCAGCCCTGGACGGTCGGGCGTCAGGGCTAATGAAAAACTGTTTTTT.

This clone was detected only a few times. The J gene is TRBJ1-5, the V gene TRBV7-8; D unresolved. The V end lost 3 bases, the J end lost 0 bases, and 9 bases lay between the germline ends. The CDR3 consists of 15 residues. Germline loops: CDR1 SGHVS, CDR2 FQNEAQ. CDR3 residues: CASSFMTASNQPQHF. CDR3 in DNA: TGTGCCAGCAGCTTTATGACGGCTAGCAATCAGCCCCAGCATTTT. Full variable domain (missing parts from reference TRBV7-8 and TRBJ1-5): GAGVSQSPRYKVAKRGQDVALRCDPISGHVSLFWYQQALGQGPEFLTYFQNEAQLDKSGLPSDRFFAERPEGSVSTLKIQRTQQEDSAVYLCASSFMTASNQPQHFGDGTRLSIL.